This T cell receptor beta chain was identified in a study of CD8 T cells in Susac syndrome. Study overall: Treatment status at blood draw for the Susac syndrome patients was therapy-naive, corticosteroids, or intravenous immunoglobulin alone. Whole-study findings and limits: The study's TCR sequencing and HLA analysis covered a relatively small number of individuals, and the study acknowledged this.

Trimming cost V 4 bases and J 9 bases, with 13 bases left between them. This CDR3 has 12 residues. Germline CDR1 is DFQATT and CDR2 is SNEGSKA (reference sequence). In regard to this clonotype: No antigen is known for it.

RNA amounts of roughly 0.5 to 1 ug underwent reverse transcription with random hexamers. An immunoSEQ multiplex PCR amplified TCR beta CDR3 over 54 Vbeta and 13 Jbeta. TCRdb re-analysed the immunoSEQ multiplex PCR reads in MiXCR, keeping a single row per CDR3 protein. The table lists about 180,000 distinct CDR3 sequences, roughly 95% of them singletons. Patients having Susac syndrome satisfied recently defined diagnostic criteria for definite or probable disease. The sequencing sample was made of CD4+ T cells from PBMCs. This sequence was found in a human donor with Susac syndrome. The V call is TRBV20-1, the J call TRBJ2-1; D is unresolved. The CDR3 DNA reads as TGCAGTGCTAACCATAGGCAGACTGAGCAGTTCTTC. Its protein product is CSANHRQTEQFF.